These T cell receptor beta chains were read from a single sample in a study of blood T cells in healthy people across ages. From the 5' RACE reads, TCRdb called clonotypes with MiXCR, one entry per CDR3 protein. The sample holds some 700,000 distinct CDR3 sequences; around a fifth are singletons and the top ten take around a fifth. Material: blood. The receptor set was obtained from a man aged 65 to 79 in good health. Both conserved end residues are part of each CDR3. D genes are given only for firm matches. Rows may omit the clone size; those that give it use once, few, many or a size class.

TRBJ2-7 | few | TRBV10-3 | . | TGTGCCATCAGTGAGGTACTGCTTTCCTACGAGCAGTACTTC | CAISEVLLSYEQYF
TRBJ1-4 | few | TRBV10-2 | TRBD1 | TGCGCCAGCAGTCGGACAGGGTATGAAAAACTGTTTTTT | CASSRTGYEKLFF
TRBJ1-4 | few | TRBV6-1 | TRBD1 | TGTGCCAGTTTCCCGACAGGGGTATCGGGTCGGACAACTAATGAAAAACTGTTTTTT | CASFPTGVSGRTTNEKLFF
TRBJ2-5 | few | TRBV6-1 | . | TGTGCCACTAACACATTGGAGACCCAGTACTTC | CATNTLETQYF
TRBJ1-2 | . | TRBV20-1 | . | TGCAGTGCCCCCAGGGACACCGAATACGGCTACACCTTC | CSAPRDTEYGYTF
TRBJ1-2 | few | TRBV2 | . | TGTGCCAGCAGTGAGGGGGGGCTCTCACATGGCTACACCTTC | CASSEGGLSHGYTF
TRBJ1-1 | . | TRBV20-1 | TRBD1 | TGCAGTGCCGACAGGGGGCCCATGAACACTGAAGCTTTCTTT | CSADRGPMNTEAFF
TRBJ1-2 | few | TRBV7-8 | . | TGTGCCAGCAGCTTAGAGGCGGGGGACTATGGCTACACCTTC | CASSLEAGDYGYTF
TRBJ1-4 | . | TRBV5-1 | . | TGCGCCAGCAGCTTGAGGGGGGCGACTTCTAATGAAAAACTGTTTTTT | CASSLRGATSNEKLFF
TRBJ1-2 | few | TRBV20-1 | . | TGCAGTGCTCCGAGTGTCGGATCCTGGGGTGGCTACACCTTC | CSAPSVGSWGGYTF
TRBJ2-1 | . | TRBV27 | TRBD2 | TGTGCCAGCAGTGCTCTAGTGACTAGCCTCCGGGAGCAGTTCTTC | CASSALVTSLREQFF
TRBJ2-2 | once | TRBV11-2 | . | TGTGCCAGCAGCTTAGCGGCGACAAACCCCGGGGAGCTGTTTTTT | CASSLAATNPGELFF
TRBJ2-5 | few | TRBV19 | . | TGTGCCAGTAGTATATCTGAGACCCAGTACTTC | CASSISETQYF
TRBJ2-2 | few | TRBV7-9 | TRBD1 | TGTGCCAGCAGCTCACAAAACAGGGGGAACACCGGGGAGCTGTTTTTT | CASSSQNRGNTGELFF
TRBJ2-1 | few | TRBV20-1 | . | TGCAGTGCTAAAAGGGAAATTGAGCAGTTCTTC | CSAKREIEQFF
TRBJ2-1 | . | TRBV7-8 | TRBD2 | TGTGCCAGCAGCATAGGACTAGTCCTTGGTCTTGAGCAGTTCTTC | CASSIGLVLGLEQFF
TRBJ2-1 | . | TRBV24-1 | . | TGTGCCACCAGTGCAAGGGTTTGGGGTAATGAGCAGTTCTTC | CATSARVWGNEQFF
TRBJ2-3 | few | TRBV9 | TRBD1 | TGTGCCAGCAGCGGAGGGACAGGGGGCGTCGGGGATACGCAGTATTTT | CASSGGTGGVGDTQYF
TRBJ2-3 | . | TRBV10-3 | . | TGTGCCGGAGCCCCTAGTCACACAGATACGCAGTATTTT | CAGAPSHTDTQYF
TRBJ1-6 | . | TRBV7-6 | . | TGTGCCAGCAGCCTGGACCGTCGGGATAATTCACCCCTCCACTTT | CASSLDRRDNSPLHF
TRBJ1-2 | once | TRBV15 | . | TGTGCCACCAGCAGAGATTTGACGGACTATGGCTACACCTTC | CATSRDLTDYGYTF
TRBJ2-3 | . | TRBV28 | . | TGTGCCAGCAGTTTAGGAGGGGGCGCACATACGCAGTATTTT | CASSLGGGAHTQYF
TRBJ2-1 | few | TRBV7-2 | . | TGTGCCAGCAGCGTCGGACGGGGGGAGCAGTTCTTC | CASSVGRGEQFF
TRBJ2-7 | few | TRBV12-3/TRBV12-4 | . | TGTGCCAGCAGTTTACGCACAGGGCCCTCCTACGAGCAGTACTTC | CASSLRTGPSYEQYF
TRBJ1-1 | . | TRBV20-1 | . | TGCAGTGCTAGAGGCCCATTAAGGGGCACTGAAGCTTTCTTT | CSARGPLRGTEAFF
TRBJ1-3 | few | TRBV7-9 | . | TGTGCCAGCAGCCGGGAGGGTCCAAACACCATATATTTT | CASSREGPNTIYF
TRBJ2-1 | few | TRBV12-5 | TRBD2 | TGTGCTAGTGGTTTGGTTCCTGGGACTAGCGGGAGGCGGGGGCAGTTCTTC | CASGLVPGTSGRRGQFF
TRBJ2-3 | . | TRBV29-1 | TRBD2 | TGCAGCGTTTGGGGGGCTAGCGGGAGCGGCACAGATACGCAGTATTTT | CSVWGASGSGTDTQYF
TRBJ1-4 | once | TRBV7-2 | . | TGTGCCAGCAGCTTATGGGTCGGCGGGGGTACTAATGAAAAACTGTTTTTT | CASSLWVGGGTNEKLFF
TRBJ2-7 | few | TRBV29-1 | TRBD1 | TGCAGCGCCGAGACAGGGGGGGAGTACGAGCAGTACTTC | CSAETGGEYEQYF
TRBJ1-2 | few | TRBV18 | . | TGTGCCAGCTCACCAACTTCTTTTCAGGGGACCTATGGCTACACCTTC | CASSPTSFQGTYGYTF
TRBJ2-3 | . | TRBV24-1 | TRBD2 | TGTGCCACCGGGAGGGCCGTTCCTCCAGATACGCAGTATTTT | CATGRAVPPDTQYF
TRBJ2-5 | . | TRBV7-2 | TRBD1 | TGTGCCAGCCTAAAGGGACAGGTCCAAGAGACCCAGTACTTC | CASLKGQVQETQYF
TRBJ2-5 | few | TRBV20-1 | TRBD2 | TGCAGTGCTTGGGGGCGGGAGGGCCTAAAGACCCAGTACTTC | CSAWGREGLKTQYF
TRBJ1-1 | . | TRBV10-3 | . | TGTGCCATCAGTGGGGGGGGCGCGTACACTGAAGCTTTCTTT | CAISGGGAYTEAFF
TRBJ1-1 | . | TRBV6-1 | . | TGTGCCAGCAGTGATTTGAGGGGAAGGACGAACACTGAAGCTTTCTTT | CASSDLRGRTNTEAFF
TRBJ2-3 | . | TRBV29-1 | TRBD2 | TGCAGCGTTGAGGCTAGCGGGAGTGTATGGGCAGATACGCAGTATTTT | CSVEASGSVWADTQYF
TRBJ2-1 | few | TRBV15 | . | TGTGCCACCAGCAGGGACAGTCTCAGCTCCTACAATGAGCAGTTCTTC | CATSRDSLSSYNEQFF
TRBJ2-3 | . | TRBV11-2 | TRBD2 | TGTGCCAGCAGCTTTTTGGGACTAGGGGAAGATACGCAGTATTTT | CASSFLGLGEDTQYF
TRBJ1-2 | . | TRBV5-8 | . | TGTGCCAGCAGACTCGGGAGGTGGGGCTACACCTTC | CASRLGRWGYTF